These 18 T cell receptor beta chains were sequenced from one sample in a study of graft-versus-host responses after intestinal transplantation. This table comes from immunoSEQ multiplex PCR, and its TCRdb copy is limited to in-frame clones, with some not included. The data contain about 100,000 clones, about 93% of them singletons. Specimen: PBMCs, collected around 68 weeks after intestinal transplant. These receptors came from a human patient who received an intestinal transplant, so some T cells may come from the graft donor.

V is TRBV18 and J is TRBJ2-3; TRBD1 matches at 7 bases. The trim removed 3 bases at V and 2 bases at J, leaving 2 bases unmatched. The CDR3 is 14 amino acids. CDR1 KGHSH and CDR2 LQKENI come from the germline V gene. The CDR3 here is CASSPGQATDTQYF. CDR3 DNA sequence: TGTGCCAGCTCACCCGGACAGGCCACAGATACGCAGTATTTT. The full variable domain, its missing parts supplied by reference TRBV18 and TRBJ2-3, is NAGVMQNPRHLVRRRGQEARLRCSPMKGHSHVYWYRQLPEEGLKFMVYLQKENIIDESGMPKERFSAEFPKEGPSILRIQQVVRGDSAAYFCASSPGQATDTQYFGPGTRLTVL.

J is TRBJ2-4 and V is TRBV19; 10 bases map to TRBD2. Germline lookup yields CDR1 LNHDA and CDR2 SQIVND (reference sequence). The V gene end was trimmed by 2 bases and the J gene end by 5 bases; junction bases not matched to a gene: 3. This CDR3 contains 15 residues. The CDR3 reads CASSILAGGENIQYF. CDR3 nucleotides: TGTGCCAGTAGTATATTAGCGGGGGGCGAAAACATTCAGTACTTC.

The chain links TRBV5-8 to TRBJ2-1; a weak D match, TRBD2 (5 bases). From germline, CDR1 is SGHTS and CDR2 YDEGEE. CDR3 length: 14 residues. V was trimmed by 2 bases and J by 0 bases, leaving 6 bases between them. In nucleotides, the CDR3 is TGTGCCAGCAGCTTCGACTACTCCTACAATGAGCAGTTCTTC. Translating gives CASSFDYSYNEQFF.

The rearrangement links TRBV6-6 to TRBJ2-7; possibly TRBD1 or TRBD2 for D (6 bases each). V lost 7 bases to trimming and J lost 5 bases, with 18 bases between them. The CDR3 length is 14 residues. Germline assignment: CDR1 MNHNY and CDR2 SVGAGI (reference sequence). The CDR3 loop reads CASTTGGQVNEQYF. The CDR3 DNA is TGTGCCAGCACTACTGGGGGGCAGGTAAACGAGCAGTACTTC.

This chain connects TRBV5-1 to TRBJ2-2; no definite D call. The CDR3 runs to 14 residues. V lost 1 base and J 3 bases, leaving 7 bases between the germline ends. Per germline, CDR1 SGHRS and CDR2 YFSETQ. The CDR3, as DNA: TGCGCCAGCAGCTTGTTTGGGGACACCGGGGAGCTGTTTTTT. The encoded protein is CASSLFGDTGELFF.

This clone has just a few counts. This chain joins TRBV9 and TRBJ2-7; 11 bases fit TRBD2. The length of the CDR3 is 15 residues. Germline CDR1 reads SGDLS; CDR2 reads YYNGEE. V was pared by 3 bases and J by 2 bases, with 4 bases of the junction left unmatched. For the CDR3, the DNA is TGTGCCAGCAGCGCAGCTAGCGGGGGGACCTACGAGCAGTACTTC. Its protein is CASSAASGGTYEQYF.

The J gene is TRBJ1-4, the V gene TRBV5-6; D perhaps matches TRBD1 (5 bases). Per germline, CDR1 SGHDT and CDR2 YYEEEE. The ends were cut back, 4 bases at V and 4 bases at J, with 17 bases in the middle. CDR3 length: 16 amino acids. This chain's CDR3 is CASSRVSDRLNEKLFF. CDR3 nucleotides: TGTGCCAGCAGCCGTGTCAGTGACAGACTTAATGAAAAACTGTTTTTT.

V gene TRBV7-6 combines with J gene TRBJ2-6, with a tentative D call TRBD2 (6 bases). This CDR3 has 17 amino acids. Germline V gene lookup returns CDR1 SGHVS and CDR2 FNYEAQ. Trimming cost V 0 bases and J 2 bases, with 11 bases left between them. CDR3 nucleotides: TGTGCCAGCAGCTTAGCGGGGGGAGGAGCTGGGGCCAACGTCCTGACTTTC. Translation: CASSLAGGGAGANVLTF.

The rearrangement joins TRBV2 to TRBJ1-4, with D maybe TRBD1 (5 bases). Germline loops: CDR1 SNHLY, CDR2 FYNNEI. V dropped 11 bases and J dropped 0 bases, with 13 bases sitting between them. The CDR3 length is 14 residues. Here the CDR3 DNA reads TGTGCCGTACCTGGGGGGGCAACTAATGAAAAACTGTTTTTT. Residues: CAVPGGATNEKLFF. The variable domain in full, with the rest retrieved from reference TRBV2 and TRBJ1-4, is EPEVTQTPSHQVTQMGQEVILRCVPISNHLYFYWYRQILGQKVEFLVSFYNNEISEKSEIFDDQFSVERPDGSNFTLKIRSTKLEDSAMYFCAVPGGATNEKLFFGSGTQLSVL.

This chain links TRBV9 with TRBJ1-1; 8 bases line up with TRBD1. Germline loops: CDR1 SGDLS, CDR2 YYNGEE. The CDR3 is 15 amino acids. V lost 4 bases to trimming and J lost 1 base; unmatched junction nucleotides: 6. CDR3 loop: CASSPPTGANTEAFF. The CDR3 nucleotides read TGTGCCAGCAGCCCACCGACAGGGGCGAACACTGAAGCTTTCTTT.

The chain carries TRBV19 and TRBJ1-1; no definite D call. This CDR3 is 16 amino acids long. Per germline, CDR1 LNHDA and CDR2 SQIVND (reference sequence). V lost 4 bases to trimming and J lost 0 bases, with 15 bases between them. The CDR3 DNA follows: TGTGCCAGTAGTACGAGACGCCCGGCCCTGAACACTGAAGCTTTCTTT. Its translation: CASSTRRPALNTEAFF.

The V call is TRBV5-1, the J call TRBJ1-1; D remains unclear. This CDR3 region has 14 residues. Germline values: CDR1 SGHRS, CDR2 YFSETQ. Trimming took off 0 bases at V and 1 base at J, with 7 bases between the two ends. As DNA, the CDR3 is TGCGCCAGCAGCTTGGTCTCCGGGAACACTGAAGCTTTCTTT. Encoded protein: CASSLVSGNTEAFF.

In DNA, the CDR3 is TGTGCCAGCAGCACGGGACAGGGTGACTATGGCTACACCTTC. Translating gives CASSTGQGDYGYTF. This chain links TRBV9 with TRBJ1-2; the match to TRBD1 covers 9 bases. V dropped 4 bases and J dropped 3; count of bases not matched to a gene: 4. This CDR3 comprises 14 residues. Germline V gene lookup returns CDR1 SGDLS and CDR2 YYNGEE.

This sequence joins TRBV5-5 and TRBJ2-7; TRBD1 aligns across 8 bases. With 0 bases clipped from V and 3 bases from J, the junction kept 2 bases outside the gene matches. This CDR3 is 14 amino acids long. In germline, CDR1 is SGHKS, CDR2 YYEKEE (reference sequence). CDR3 loop: CASSLGTGLYEQYF. The DNA of the CDR3 is TGTGCCAGCAGCTTGGGGACAGGGCTCTACGAGCAGTACTTC.

A remark on this clone: One junction end does not reproduce the germline sequence, and a read error may be involved. V usage is TRBV5-1 and J usage is TRBJ1-4, with no clear D. The CDR3 loop spans 13 amino acids. Germline CDR1 is SGHRS and CDR2 is YFSETQ. CDR3 region: CASRLGTNEKLFF. The CDR3 DNA reads as TGCGCCAGCAGGTTGGGTACTAATGAAAAACTGTTTTTT.

V and J are TRBV6-5 and TRBJ2-5, with a weak D call TRBD2 (5 bases). With 6 bases removed from V and 1 base from J, the gap between germline ends came to 15 bases. The length of the CDR3 is 15 residues. The germline V gene has CDR1 MNHEY and CDR2 SVGAGI. CDR3 in amino acids: CASSPARESQETQYF. For the CDR3, the DNA is TGTGCCAGCAGCCCCGCGAGGGAGTCCCAAGAGACCCAGTACTTC.

The table lists this clone with a count of one. The J gene is TRBJ2-2, the V gene TRBV5-1, with D possibly matching TRBD1 (6 bases). The CDR3 contains 15 residues. Trimming removed 5 bases from V and 4 bases from J, with 15 bases in between. Germline CDR1 and CDR2: SGHRS and YFSETQ. Here the CDR3 reads CASRRPGTSTGELFF. DNA for the CDR3: TGCGCCAGCAGACGACCCGGGACATCCACCGGGGAGCTGTTTTTT.

This sequence joins TRBV4-2 and TRBJ2-7; no clear D gene. This CDR3 contains 14 residues. Between the trimmed V and J ends, which lost 0 bases and 1 base, there was a span of 7 bases. The germline V gene has CDR1 LGHNA and CDR2 YNFKEQ. The CDR3: CASSQDGQSYEQYF. CDR3 DNA: TGTGCCAGCAGCCAAGACGGCCAATCCTACGAGCAGTACTTC.